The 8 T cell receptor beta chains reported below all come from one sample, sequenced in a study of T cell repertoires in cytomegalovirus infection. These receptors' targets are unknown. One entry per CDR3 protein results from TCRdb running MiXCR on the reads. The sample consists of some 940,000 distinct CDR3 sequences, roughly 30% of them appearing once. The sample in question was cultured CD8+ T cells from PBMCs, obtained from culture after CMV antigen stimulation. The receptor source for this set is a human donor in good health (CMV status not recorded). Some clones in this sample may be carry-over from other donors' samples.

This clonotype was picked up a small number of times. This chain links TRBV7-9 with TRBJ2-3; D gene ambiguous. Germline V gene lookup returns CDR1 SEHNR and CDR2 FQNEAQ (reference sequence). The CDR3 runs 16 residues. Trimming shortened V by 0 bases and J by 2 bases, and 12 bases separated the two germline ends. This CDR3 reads CASSLALRRTTDTQYF. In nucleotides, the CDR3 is TGTGCCAGCAGCTTAGCGCTAAGACGGACCACAGATACGCAGTATTTT.

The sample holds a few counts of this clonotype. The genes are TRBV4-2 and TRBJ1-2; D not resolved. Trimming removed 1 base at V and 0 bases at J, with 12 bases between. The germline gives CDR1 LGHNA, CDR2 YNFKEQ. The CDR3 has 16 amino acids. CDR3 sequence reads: CASSQVPKVANYGYTF. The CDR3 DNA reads TGTGCCAGCAGCCAAGTACCTAAAGTCGCTAACTATGGCTACACCTTC.

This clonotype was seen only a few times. CDR3 sequence reads: CASSLGGFPTYGYTF. The DNA of the CDR3 is TGTGCCAGCAGCCTCGGCGGCTTCCCCACCTATGGCTACACCTTC. The chain employs TRBV14 and TRBJ1-2; D remains ambiguous. Germline V gene lookup returns CDR1 SGHDN and CDR2 FVKESK. The CDR3 has 15 residues. V lost 4 bases, J lost 4 bases, and 16 bases lay in between.

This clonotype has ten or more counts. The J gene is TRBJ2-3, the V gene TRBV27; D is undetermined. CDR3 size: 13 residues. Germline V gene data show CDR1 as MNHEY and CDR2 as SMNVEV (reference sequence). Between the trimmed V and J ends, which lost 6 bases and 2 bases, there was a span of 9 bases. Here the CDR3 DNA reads TGTGCCAGCAGGGACCTAGACACAGATACGCAGTATTTT. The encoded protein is CASRDLDTDTQYF.

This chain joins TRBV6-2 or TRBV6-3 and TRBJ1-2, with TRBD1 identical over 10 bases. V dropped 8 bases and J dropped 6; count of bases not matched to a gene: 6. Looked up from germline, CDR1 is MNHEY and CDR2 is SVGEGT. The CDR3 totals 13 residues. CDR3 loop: CASLGQGINGYTF. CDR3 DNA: TGTGCCAGCTTGGGACAGGGGATCAATGGCTACACCTTC.

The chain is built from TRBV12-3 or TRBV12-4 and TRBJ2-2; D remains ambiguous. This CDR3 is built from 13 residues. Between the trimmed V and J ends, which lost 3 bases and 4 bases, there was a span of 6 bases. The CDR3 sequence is CASSFTTTGELFF. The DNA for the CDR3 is TGTGCCAGCAGTTTTACAACCACCGGGGAGCTGTTTTTT.

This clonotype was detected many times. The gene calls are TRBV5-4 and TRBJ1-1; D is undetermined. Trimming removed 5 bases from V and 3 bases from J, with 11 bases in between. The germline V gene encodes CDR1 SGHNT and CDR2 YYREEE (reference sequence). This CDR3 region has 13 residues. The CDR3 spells CASSSSGDTEAFF. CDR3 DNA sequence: TGTGCCAGCAGTTCGTCTGGAGACACTGAAGCTTTCTTT.

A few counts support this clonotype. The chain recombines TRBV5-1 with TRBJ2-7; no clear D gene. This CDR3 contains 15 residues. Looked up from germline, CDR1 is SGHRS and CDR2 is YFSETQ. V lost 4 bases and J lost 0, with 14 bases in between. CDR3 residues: CASSLGSYLSYEQYF. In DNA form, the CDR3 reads TGCGCCAGCAGCCTAGGTAGTTACCTCTCCTACGAGCAGTACTTC.